A single sample is the source of the 25 T cell receptor beta chains below, sequenced in a study of blood T cell repertoires in COVID-19 (TCRdb year 2020). Library prep was done by the immunoSEQ multiplex PCR assay. TCRdb holds this immuneACCESS table with in-frame rearrangements only. Some clones are missing; in checked studies, unresolved V genes explain under half, and the rest has no known cause. Present in this sample are about 88,000 clones, approximately 91% of which were seen just once. The ten largest clones represent approximately 2.9% of the sample. Sequenced: peripheral blood. These receptors all stem from a woman older than 75 with acute or convalescent COVID-19.

This rearrangement joins TRBV7-8 to TRBJ1-3, with no clear D. The germline V and J ends were trimmed by 1 base and 2 bases, with 9 bases remaining between them. The CDR3 covers 15 residues. CDR1 is SGHVS, CDR2 FQNEAQ, per germline. CDR3 amino acids: CASSLVLGAGNTIYF. Written as DNA, the CDR3 is TGTGCCAGCAGCTTAGTCCTGGGAGCTGGAAACACCATATATTTT.

The CDR3 DNA reads TGTGCCAGCAGCTCCTCAGAGGGTAGGACTGAAGCTTTCTTT. This translates into CASSSSEGRTEAFF. V usage is TRBV7-9 and J usage is TRBJ1-1; no clear D. V was shortened by 4 bases and J by 5 bases, with 14 bases between the two germline ends. This CDR3 is built from 14 residues. CDR1 and CDR2 (germline): SEHNR, FQNEAQ (reference sequence).

This clone was recorded once. The chain carries TRBV6-5 and TRBJ1-5; 8 bases line up with TRBD1. Germline-derived CDR1 and CDR2 are MNHEY and SVGAGI. V lost 2 bases to trimming and J lost 9 bases; unmatched junction nucleotides: 3. The CDR3 runs 13 residues. CDR3 bases: TGTGCCAGCAGTTACCATGGGACAGGGCCCCAGCATTTT. Protein: CASSYHGTGPQHF.

This sequence joins TRBV7-2 and TRBJ2-5, with 8 bases fitting TRBD1. This CDR3 spans 15 amino acids. In germline, CDR1 is SGHTA, CDR2 FQGNSA. J was trimmed by 4 bases and V by 5 bases; bases with no gene match: 9. The CDR3 loop reads CASSADRGWGETQYF. CDR3 nucleotides: TGTGCCAGCAGCGCAGACAGGGGCTGGGGAGAGACCCAGTACTTC.

This clone was counted once. V and J are TRBV7-2 and TRBJ2-7; 9 positions agree with TRBD1. V lost 0 bases to trimming and J lost 3 bases; unmatched junction nucleotides: 6. The CDR3 length is 16 residues. The germline V gene has CDR1 SGHTA and CDR2 FQGNSA. The DNA for the CDR3 is TGTGCCAGCAGCTTAGCGCGGGACAGGGACATCTACGAGCAGTACTTC. Protein: CASSLARDRDIYEQYF.

V gene TRBV29-1 combines with J gene TRBJ2-5, with a possible D match to TRBD1 (5 bases). The CDR3 sequence is 16 residues long. Germline assignment: CDR1 SQVTM and CDR2 ANQGSEA. The V and J ends lost 0 bases and 0 bases respectively, with 14 bases between them. The CDR3 DNA follows: TGCAGCGTTGAAGAGATGCAGGGATCGTACCAAGAGACCCAGTACTTC. It translates to CSVEEMQGSYQETQYF.

This clone has only one observation. V gene TRBV7-2 combines with J gene TRBJ1-2, with D possibly matching TRBD1 (6 bases). Germline loops: CDR1 SGHTA, CDR2 FQGNSA. V gave up 5 bases and J gave up 4 bases, with 14 bases separating them. The CDR3 has 14 amino acids. The CDR3 loop reads CASSPAQGFYGYTF. CDR3 nucleotides: TGTGCCAGCAGCCCAGCTCAGGGGTTCTATGGCTACACCTTC. Variable domain in full (rest from reference TRBV7-2 and TRBJ1-2): GAGVSQSPSNKVTEKGKDVELRCDPISGHTALYWYRQSLGQGLEFLIYFQGNSAPDKSGLPSDRFSAERTGGSVSTLTIQRTQQEDSAVYLCASSPAQGFYGYTFGSGTRLTVV.

The chain joins TRBV4-1 to TRBJ1-1, with TRBD1 identical over 9 bases. The V segment lost 3 bases and the J segment 0 bases; nucleotides outside the gene matches: 8. Germline V gene sequence: CDR1 MGHRA, CDR2 YSYEKL. This CDR3 has 17 amino acids. Here the CDR3 DNA reads TGCGCCAGCAGCCAGGGACAGGGCGCGCGGGTGAACACTGAAGCTTTCTTT. Translated, it gives CASSQGQGARVNTEAFF.

This chain joins TRBV6-5 and TRBJ1-4; TRBD1 agrees at 9 bases. The V gene's germline CDR1 is MNHEY and CDR2 SVGAGI. This CDR3 spans 12 amino acids. Trimming at V came to 9 bases and at J to 6 bases, leaving 2 bases not matched to a gene. The CDR3 here is CASRDRDEKLFF. The CDR3 DNA sequence: TGTGCCAGTAGGGACAGGGATGAAAAACTGTTTTTT.

The chain is built from TRBV19 and TRBJ1-2, with D possibly matching TRBD1 (6 bases). Germline loops: CDR1 LNHDA, CDR2 SQIVND (reference sequence). The CDR3 extends over 15 amino acids. The V and J ends lost 5 bases and 0 bases respectively, with 13 bases between them. The CDR3 sequence is CASSSEGEANYGYTF. Written as DNA, the CDR3 is TGTGCCAGTAGTTCAGAGGGGGAAGCTAACTATGGCTACACCTTC. The entire variable domain, with the rest obtained from reference TRBV19 and TRBJ1-2, is as follows: DGGITQSPKYLFRKEGQNVTLSCEQNLNHDAMYWYRQDPGQGLRLIYYSQIVNDFQKGDIAEGYSVSREKKESFPLTVTSAQKNPTAFYLCASSSEGEANYGYTFGSGTRLTVV.

V is TRBV4-3 and J is TRBJ1-5; D possibly corresponds to TRBD1 (5 bases). The CDR3 has 13 residues. Germline V CDR1 and CDR2: LGHNA, YSLEER. Trimming removed 4 bases at V and 4 bases at J, with 8 bases between. The CDR3 is CASSPYRNQPQHF. The DNA for the CDR3 is TGCGCCAGCAGCCCCTACAGGAATCAGCCCCAGCATTTT.

This clone was seen a single time. The chain joins TRBV11-3 to TRBJ2-7; D might be TRBD1 (5 bases). Trimming cost V 4 bases and J 0 bases, with 10 bases left between them. This CDR3 is 14 amino acids long. Germline CDR1 is SGHNT and CDR2 is YENEEA. Here the CDR3 reads CASSSTVSSYEQYF. As DNA, the CDR3 is TGTGCCAGCAGCTCGACAGTCAGCTCCTACGAGCAGTACTTC. The full variable domain, with the rest looked up from reference TRBV11-3 and TRBJ2-7, is EAGVVQSPRYKIIEKKQPVAFWCNPISGHNTLYWYLQNLGQGPELLIRYENEEAVDDSQLPKDRFSAERLKGVDSTLKIQPAELGDSAVYLCASSSTVSSYEQYFGPGTRLTVT.

The chain couples TRBV5-1 to TRBJ1-2; 11 bases map to TRBD1. The CDR3 sequence is 15 residues long. From germline, CDR1 is SGHRS and CDR2 YFSETQ. With 0 bases clipped from V and 7 bases from J, the junction kept 5 bases outside the gene matches. CDR3 residues: CASSLAGQGARGYTF. For the CDR3, the DNA is TGCGCCAGCAGCTTGGCTGGACAGGGGGCGCGTGGCTACACCTTC.

This clone was counted between two and nine times. The chain has TRBV28 and TRBJ2-5, with TRBD2 identical over 8 bases. Germline-derived CDR1 and CDR2 are MDHEN and SYDVKM. V gave up 8 bases and J gave up 3 bases; unmatched junction bases: 5. The CDR3 has 13 residues. The chain's CDR3 is CASVAGIKETQYF. Written as DNA, the CDR3 is TGTGCCAGCGTAGCGGGGATCAAAGAGACCCAGTACTTC.

The chain uses TRBV11-2 and TRBJ1-1; D call uncertain. V shed 1 base and J shed 6 bases, with 6 bases lying between them. CDR3 length: 12 amino acids. Germline CDR1 and CDR2: SGHAT and FQNNGV. The CDR3 coding sequence is TGTGCCAGCAGCTTAGTAGCAGCTGAAGCTTTCTTT. Translated, it gives CASSLVAAEAFF.

J is TRBJ1-5 and V is TRBV6-2 or TRBV6-3, with 10 bases aligning to TRBD1. The CDR3 consists of 18 residues. Germline loops: CDR1 MNHEY, CDR2 SVGEGT. With V trimmed by 0 bases and J by 0 bases, 5 bases remained unmatched. CDR3 loop: CASSYSRDRGFSNQPQHF. The CDR3 DNA is TGTGCCAGCAGTTACTCCCGGGACAGGGGATTTAGCAATCAGCCCCAGCATTTT.

The chain links TRBV15 to TRBJ2-1, with TRBD2 as a possible D gene (6 bases). This CDR3 is 16 amino acids long. Germline CDR1 and CDR2: LNHNV and YYDKDF (reference sequence). The V and J ends lost 0 bases and 3 bases respectively, with 12 bases between them. As DNA, the CDR3 is TGTGCCACCAGCAGAGATCCGGGCGGGGTCTACAATGAGCAGTTCTTC. It codes for CATSRDPGGVYNEQFF.

The genes are TRBV12-3 or TRBV12-4 and TRBJ2-1; the D gene is possibly TRBD2 (5 bases). Trimming shortened V by 5 bases and J by 7 bases, and 9 bases separated the two germline ends. This CDR3 contains 12 residues. In nucleotides, the CDR3 is TGTGCCAGCAGTCCGGACTTTAATGAGCAGTTCTTC. Translation: CASSPDFNEQFF.

This chain uses TRBV28 with TRBJ1-1; TRBD1 aligns across 9 bases. V shed 8 bases, J shed 5 bases, and the junction held 6 bases outside the gene matches. The CDR3 is 13 amino acids. The germline V gene encodes CDR1 MDHEN and CDR2 SYDVKM. The CDR3 DNA reads TGTGCCAGCTGGGGACAGGGTAAGACTGAAGCTTTCTTT. Protein product: CASWGQGKTEAFF.

The gene calls are TRBV7-2 and TRBJ2-2; D perhaps matches TRBD1 (6 bases). This CDR3 spans 16 amino acids. Germline V gives CDR1 SGHTA, CDR2 FQGNSA. V dropped 6 bases and J dropped 0 bases, with 14 bases sitting between them. Here the CDR3 reads CASSFRGPSNTGELFF. CDR3 in DNA: TGTGCCAGCAGTTTCAGGGGCCCCTCGAACACCGGGGAGCTGTTTTTT. The whole variable domain, remainder taken from reference TRBV7-2 and TRBJ2-2, is GAGVSQSPSNKVTEKGKDVELRCDPISGHTALYWYRQSLGQGLEFLIYFQGNSAPDKSGLPSDRFSAERTGGSVSTLTIQRTQQEDSAVYLCASSFRGPSNTGELFFGEGSRLTVL.

This chain joins TRBV19 and TRBJ2-1; D is undetermined. The V gene lost 8 bases and the J gene lost 10 bases, with 24 bases spanning the gap. The CDR3 is made up of 15 amino acids. Germline lookup yields CDR1 LNHDA and CDR2 SQIVND (reference sequence). The CDR3 spells CASSRLTTMIGEQFF. The CDR3 nucleotides read TGTGCCAGTTCAAGACTCACGACGATGATTGGCGAGCAGTTCTTC.

V and J are TRBV4-2 and TRBJ2-3; unclear D gene. Germline V gene data show CDR1 as LGHNA and CDR2 as YNFKEQ. V lost 0 bases to trimming and J lost 2 bases, with 6 bases between them. This CDR3 has 14 amino acids. The CDR3 DNA sequence: TGTGCCAGCAGCCAAGACCAAAACACAGATACGCAGTATTTT. It specifies CASSQDQNTDTQYF.

V usage is TRBV7-8 and J usage is TRBJ1-5, with D maybe TRBD1 (5 bases). In germline, CDR1 is SGHVS, CDR2 FQNEAQ. The CDR3 extends over 20 amino acids. The germline V and J ends were trimmed by 2 bases and 2 bases, with 25 bases remaining between them. The chain's CDR3 is CASSLYPANRRGEGNQPQHF. The DNA of the CDR3 is TGTGCCAGCAGCTTATACCCAGCAAACAGGAGGGGCGAGGGCAATCAGCCCCAGCATTTT.

This clone was recorded a few times. The chain couples TRBV10-1 to TRBJ1-4; no clear D. The V and J ends lost 1 base and 6 bases respectively, with 18 bases between them. There are 17 residues in the CDR3. In germline, CDR1 is WNHNN, CDR2 SYGVQD (reference sequence). CDR3 in DNA: TGCGCCAGCAGTGAGTTTATTGGGTGGGGAGAGTATGAAAAACTGTTTTTT. It encodes CASSEFIGWGEYEKLFF.

This chain connects TRBV30 to TRBJ2-1; 9 bases are shared with TRBD2. The J segment lost 4 bases and the V segment lost 0 bases, leaving 10 bases of the junction unmatched. CDR1 and CDR2 (germline): GTSNPN, SVGIG (reference sequence). The CDR3 totals 17 residues. The CDR3: CAWSVLRAGGPYNEQFF. The CDR3 bases are TGTGCCTGGAGTGTACTTCGAGCGGGAGGTCCATACAATGAGCAGTTCTTC.